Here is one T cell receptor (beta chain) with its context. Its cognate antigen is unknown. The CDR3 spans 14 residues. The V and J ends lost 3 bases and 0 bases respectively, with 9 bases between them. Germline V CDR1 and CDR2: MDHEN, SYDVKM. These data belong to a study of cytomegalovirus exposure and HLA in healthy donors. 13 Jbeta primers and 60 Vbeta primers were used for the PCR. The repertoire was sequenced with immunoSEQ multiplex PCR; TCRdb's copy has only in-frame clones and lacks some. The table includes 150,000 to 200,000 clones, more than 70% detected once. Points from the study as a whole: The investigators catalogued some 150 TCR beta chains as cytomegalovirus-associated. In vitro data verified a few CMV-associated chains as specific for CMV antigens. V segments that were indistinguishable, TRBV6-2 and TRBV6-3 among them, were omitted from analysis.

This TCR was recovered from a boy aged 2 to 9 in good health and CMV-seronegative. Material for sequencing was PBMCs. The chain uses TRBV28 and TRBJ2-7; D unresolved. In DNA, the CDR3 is TGTGCCAGCAGTTTTCGAGACTCCTCCTACGAGCAGTACTTC. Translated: CASSFRDSSYEQYF.